The TCR beta chain described here comes from a study of T cells after yellow fever vaccination. This clonotype was found many times. The antigen remains undetermined. TCRdb analysed the 5' RACE reads with MiXCR anew, one entry per CDR3 protein. The top ten clones hold 20% to 25% of a sample with 250,000 to 400,000 distinct CDR3 sequences, roughly 3.9% of them seen once. Study-level points and caveats: Weaker, the secondary response peaked sooner, at day 5 versus 15. Post-booster samples contained most primary-vaccination clones (about 95% CD4, approximately 88% CD8). Of the clonotypes, a small share occurred in both CD4 and CD8 compartments.

The CDR3 spans 12 residues. Germline CDR1 is SGHRS and CDR2 is YFSETQ. Trimming took off 3 bases at V and 6 bases at J, with 10 bases between the two ends. The source is a man aged 18 to 30 who received the YFV17D yellow fever vaccine. The V call is TRBV5-1, the J call TRBJ2-7; the D is unclear. Sequenced here: PBMCs, sampled 5 days after the yellow fever booster vaccination. The CDR3 bases are TGCGCCAGCAGCTACCCCGATGGCGAGCAGTACTTC. Translating gives CASSYPDGEQYF.